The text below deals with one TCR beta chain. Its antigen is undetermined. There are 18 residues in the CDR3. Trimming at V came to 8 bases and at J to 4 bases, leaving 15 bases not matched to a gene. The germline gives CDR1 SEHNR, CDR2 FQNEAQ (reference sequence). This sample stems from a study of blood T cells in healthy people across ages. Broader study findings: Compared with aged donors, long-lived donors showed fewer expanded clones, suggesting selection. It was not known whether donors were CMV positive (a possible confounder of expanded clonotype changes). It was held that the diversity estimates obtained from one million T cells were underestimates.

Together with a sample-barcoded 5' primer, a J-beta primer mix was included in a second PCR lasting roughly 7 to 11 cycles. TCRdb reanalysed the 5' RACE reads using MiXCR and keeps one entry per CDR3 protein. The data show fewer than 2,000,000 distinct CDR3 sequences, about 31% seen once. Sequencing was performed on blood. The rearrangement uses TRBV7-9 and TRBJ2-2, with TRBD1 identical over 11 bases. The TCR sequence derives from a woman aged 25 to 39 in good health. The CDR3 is CASENLRDRGKGTGELFF. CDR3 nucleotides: TGTGCCAGCGAAAATCTCCGGGACAGGGGGAAAGGCACCGGGGAGCTGTTTTTT.